This is a list of T cell receptor beta chains from one sample in a study of blood T cell repertoires in COVID-19. Repertoires were generated with immunoSEQ multiplex PCR, while TCRdb's copy carries only in-frame clones and drops some. Of tens of thousands of clones listed, 86% are singletons. Sequencing was performed on peripheral blood. These receptors were obtained from a man aged 45 to 65 with active or convalescent COVID-19. Each CDR3 is given with its conserved first and last residue. A D gene is named only where the DNA matches it firmly. Size is omitted from some rows. Given values are once, few, many or a class for expanded clones.

size	D	V	J	DNA	CDR3
once	TRBD1	TRBV25-1	TRBJ2-7	TGTGCCAGCAGTGCCAATTCGGGACAGGGAACCTACGAGCAGTACTTC	CASSANSGQGTYEQYF
NA	NA	TRBV2	TRBJ1-3	TGTGCCAGCAGGCCAGGGGACTCTGGAAACACCATATATTTT	CASRPGDSGNTIYF
NA	NA	TRBV10-3	TRBJ1-5	TGTGCCATCAGCGACCGTGAGGGACAACATCAGCCCCAGCATTTT	CAISDREGQHQPQHF
few	TRBD2	TRBV7-9	TRBJ2-5	TGTGCCAGCAGCTTTTCGGGACTAGCGGGGGAAGAGACCCAGTACTTC	CASSFSGLAGEETQYF
few	NA	TRBV7-9	TRBJ2-7	TGTGCCAGCAGCTTAGCGGCAGGGGGGTCCTACGAGCAGTACTTC	CASSLAAGGSYEQYF
NA	TRBD2	TRBV28	TRBJ2-7	TGTGCCAGCAGGTCTACCGGGACTAGCCTCTCCTACGAGCAGTACTTC	CASRSTGTSLSYEQYF
NA	NA	TRBV18	TRBJ1-2	TGTGCCAGCTCCCTCATACCTAGGAACATGGGCTATGGCTACACCTTC	CASSLIPRNMGYGYTF
NA	TRBD1	TRBV2	TRBJ2-2	TGTGCCAGCACGGGACAGACATTTGCCGGGGAGCTGTTTTTT	CASTGQTFAGELFF
NA	NA	TRBV11-2	TRBJ2-3	TGTGCCAGCAGCTTAGACGTATGGGGGACTGTTAGCACAGATACGCAGTATTTT	CASSLDVWGTVSTDTQYF
once	TRBD1	TRBV5-1	TRBJ2-6	TGCGCCAGCAGCTTGGCCGGGACAGGGATCGAGGAGGCCAACGTCCTGACTTTC	CASSLAGTGIEEANVLTF
NA	NA	TRBV19	TRBJ1-2	TGTGCCAGTAGTCCCCTTAGCGATGGCTACACCTTC	CASSPLSDGYTF
NA	NA	TRBV24-1	TRBJ2-7	TGTGCCACCAGTGGTGGGACAAGACACGTTTACGAGCAGTACTTC	CATSGGTRHVYEQYF